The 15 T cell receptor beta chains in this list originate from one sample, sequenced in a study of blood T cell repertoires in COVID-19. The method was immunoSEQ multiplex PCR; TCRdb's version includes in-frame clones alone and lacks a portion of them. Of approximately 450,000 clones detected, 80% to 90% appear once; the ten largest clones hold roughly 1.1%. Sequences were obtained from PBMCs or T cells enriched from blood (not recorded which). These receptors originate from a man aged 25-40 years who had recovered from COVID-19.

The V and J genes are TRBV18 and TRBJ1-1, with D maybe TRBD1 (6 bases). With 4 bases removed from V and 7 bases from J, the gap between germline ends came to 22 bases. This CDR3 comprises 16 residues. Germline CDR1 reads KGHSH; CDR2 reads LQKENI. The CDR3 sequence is CASSLALYHRVGEAFF. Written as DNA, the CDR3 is TGTGCCAGCTCACTGGCCCTTTATCACAGGGTTGGTGAAGCTTTCTTT.

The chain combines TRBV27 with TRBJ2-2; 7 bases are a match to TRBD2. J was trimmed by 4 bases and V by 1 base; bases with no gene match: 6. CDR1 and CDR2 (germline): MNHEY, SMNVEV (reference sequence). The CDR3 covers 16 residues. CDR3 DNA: TGTGCCAGCAGTTTATGGGGGGAGGGAGGCACCGGGGAGCTGTTTTTT. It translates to CASSLWGEGGTGELFF.

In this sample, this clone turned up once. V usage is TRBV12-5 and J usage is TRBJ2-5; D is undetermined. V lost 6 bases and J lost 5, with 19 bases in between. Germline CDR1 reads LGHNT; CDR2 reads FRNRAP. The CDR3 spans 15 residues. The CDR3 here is CASGSQLMMEETQYF. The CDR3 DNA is TGTGCTAGTGGAAGCCAGTTGATGATGGAGGAGACCCAGTACTTC.

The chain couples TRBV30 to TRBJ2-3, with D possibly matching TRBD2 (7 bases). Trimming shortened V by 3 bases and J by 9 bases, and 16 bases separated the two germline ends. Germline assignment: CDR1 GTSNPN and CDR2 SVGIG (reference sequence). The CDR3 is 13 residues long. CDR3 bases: TGTGCCTGGAGGGAAGGGGGGGGAGCGACGCAGTATTTT. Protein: CAWREGGGATQYF.

The CDR3 DNA follows: TGTGCCAGCAGTTTATTAGGGACAGATGAAAAACTGTTTTTT. This encodes CASSLLGTDEKLFF. The chain carries TRBV28 and TRBJ1-4; TRBD1 aligns across 7 bases. Germline CDR1 is MDHEN and CDR2 is SYDVKM. This CDR3 is built from 14 residues. V was pared by 1 base and J by 6 bases, with 2 bases of the junction left unmatched.

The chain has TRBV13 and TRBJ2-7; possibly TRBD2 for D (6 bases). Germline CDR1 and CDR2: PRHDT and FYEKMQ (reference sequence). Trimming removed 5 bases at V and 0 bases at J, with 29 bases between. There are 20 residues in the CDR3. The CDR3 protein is CASSPLTGSSHLSRSYEQYF. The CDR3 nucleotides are TGTGCCAGCAGCCCCCTTACCGGGAGCTCTCACCTTTCGCGCTCCTACGAGCAGTACTTC.

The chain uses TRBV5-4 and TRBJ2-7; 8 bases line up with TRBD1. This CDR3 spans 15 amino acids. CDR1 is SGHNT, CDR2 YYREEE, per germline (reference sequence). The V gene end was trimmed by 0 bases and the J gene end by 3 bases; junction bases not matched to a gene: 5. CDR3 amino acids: CASSLGGQGNYEQYF. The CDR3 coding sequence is TGTGCCAGCAGCTTGGGCGGACAGGGAAACTACGAGCAGTACTTC.

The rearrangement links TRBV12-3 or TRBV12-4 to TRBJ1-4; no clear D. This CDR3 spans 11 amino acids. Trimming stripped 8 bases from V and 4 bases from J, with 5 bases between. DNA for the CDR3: TGTGCCAGCGAACTTAATGAAAAACTGTTTTTT. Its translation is CASELNEKLFF.

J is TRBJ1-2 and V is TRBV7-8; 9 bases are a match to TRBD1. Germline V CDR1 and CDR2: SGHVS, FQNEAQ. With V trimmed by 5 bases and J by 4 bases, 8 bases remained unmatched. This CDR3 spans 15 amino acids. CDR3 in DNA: TGTGCCAGCAGCCTAACAGGGGGCGTCTCCTATGGCTACACCTTC. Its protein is CASSLTGGVSYGYTF. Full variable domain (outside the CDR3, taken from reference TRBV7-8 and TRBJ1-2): GAGVSQSPRYKVAKRGQDVALRCDPISGHVSLFWYQQALGQGPEFLTYFQNEAQLDKSGLPSDRFFAERPEGSVSTLKIQRTQQEDSAVYLCASSLTGGVSYGYTFGSGTRLTVV.

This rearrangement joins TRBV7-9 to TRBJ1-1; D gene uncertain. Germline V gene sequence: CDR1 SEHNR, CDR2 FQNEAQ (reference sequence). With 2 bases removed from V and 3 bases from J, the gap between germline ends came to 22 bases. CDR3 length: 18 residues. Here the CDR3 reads CASSLLTLLVYKHTEAFF. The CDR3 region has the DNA TGTGCCAGCAGCTTACTAACACTACTGGTTTATAAACACACTGAAGCTTTCTTT. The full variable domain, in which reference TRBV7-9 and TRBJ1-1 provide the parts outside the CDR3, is DTGVSQNPRHKITKRGQNVTFRCDPISEHNRLYWYRQTLGQGPEFLTYFQNEAQLEKSRLLSDRFSAERPKGSFSTLEIQRTEQGDSAMYLCASSLLTLLVYKHTEAFFGQGTRLTVV.

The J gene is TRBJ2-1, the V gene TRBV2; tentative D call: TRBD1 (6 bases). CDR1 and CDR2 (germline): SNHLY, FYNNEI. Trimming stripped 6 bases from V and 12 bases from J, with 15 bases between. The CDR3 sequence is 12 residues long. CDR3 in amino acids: CASRITGTGQFF. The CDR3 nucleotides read TGTGCCAGCAGAATCACAGGGACGGGGCAGTTCTTC.

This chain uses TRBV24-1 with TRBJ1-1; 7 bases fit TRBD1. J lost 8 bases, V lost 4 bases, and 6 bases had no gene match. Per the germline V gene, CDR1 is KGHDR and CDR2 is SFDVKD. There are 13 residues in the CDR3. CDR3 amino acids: CATSDPLDREAFF. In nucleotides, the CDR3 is TGTGCCACCAGTGACCCCTTGGACAGGGAAGCTTTCTTT.

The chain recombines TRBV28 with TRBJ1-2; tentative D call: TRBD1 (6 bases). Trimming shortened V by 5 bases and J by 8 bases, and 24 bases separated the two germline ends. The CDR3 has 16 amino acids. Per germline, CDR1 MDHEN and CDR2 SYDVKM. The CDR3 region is CASSPSFPQGSNGYTF. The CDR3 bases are TGTGCCAGCAGTCCCTCTTTCCCACAGGGTTCGAACGGCTACACCTTC.

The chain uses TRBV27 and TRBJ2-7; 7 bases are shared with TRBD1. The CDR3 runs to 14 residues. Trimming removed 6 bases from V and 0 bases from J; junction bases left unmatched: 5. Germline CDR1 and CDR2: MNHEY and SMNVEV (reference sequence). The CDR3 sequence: CASREQGFSYEQYF. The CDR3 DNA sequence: TGTGCCAGCAGAGAACAGGGGTTCTCCTACGAGCAGTACTTC.

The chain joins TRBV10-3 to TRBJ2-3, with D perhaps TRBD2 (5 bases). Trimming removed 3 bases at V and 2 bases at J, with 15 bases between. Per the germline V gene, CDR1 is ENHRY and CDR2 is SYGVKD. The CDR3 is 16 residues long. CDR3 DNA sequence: TGTGCCATCAGTGATTTGAAGAGCGGATCCACAGATACGCAGTATTTT. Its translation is CAISDLKSGSTDTQYF.